The 5 T cell receptor beta chains reported below all come from one sample, sequenced in a study of tumor-infiltrating lymphocytes in primary liver carcinoma. Unsorted bulk tissue (roughly 17-34 mg) underwent RNA and DNA co-extraction. Production of TCR beta cDNA used roughly 500 ng total RNA together with a constant-region primer. Three nested multiplex PCR rounds, a slightly modified ARM-PCR method, built the TCR beta libraries. Both of the initial two PCR rounds ran for roughly 11 cycles and employed TRBV1-TRBV30 forward primers alongside a C-beta reverse primer. TCRdb re-analysed the multiplex PCR reads in MiXCR, keeping a single row per CDR3 protein. Of 100,000 to 120,000 distinct CDR3 sequences in the sample, roughly 85% were seen once. The specimen was liver tumor tissue from sampling region 3. Noted subset: tumor region T3, left-lateral pole. The source is a man aged 35 to 55 with primary liver carcinoma and hepatitis B virus infection.

On this clonotype: The germline gene is not matched at one end of the junction; a read error may be the cause. The V gene is TRBV4-1, the J gene TRBJ2-7; 15 bases map to TRBD2. The CDR3 is 24 residues long. Looked up from germline, CDR1 is MGHRA and CDR2 is YSYEKL. The CDR3 spells CASSRIEGQGRPTGTSGRMYERYF. Here the CDR3 DNA reads TGCGCCAGCAGCCGAATAGAGGGACAGGGTCGCCCGACCGGGACTAGCGGGAGGATGTACGAGCGGTACTTC.

This clonotype has just a few counts. Since a much larger clone is just one base distant, this may be a read error. The V gene is TRBV5-1, the J gene TRBJ2-7, with a tentative D call TRBD2 (5 bases). This CDR3 comprises 15 residues. Germline V gives CDR1 SGHRS, CDR2 YFSETQ. The CDR3 region is CASSKSSGRSYEQCF. Here the CDR3 DNA reads TGCGCCAGCAGCAAGAGCTCGGGAAGATCCTACGAGCAGTGCTTC.

This chain uses TRBV5-6 with TRBJ1-5, with D possibly TRBD1 on 5 matching bases. The CDR3 is 16 amino acids. In germline, CDR1 is SGHDT, CDR2 YYEEEE. CDR3 nucleotides: TGTTTCAGCAGCTTTGGGACCTTAACTGGCAATCAGCCCCAGCATTTT. It translates to CFSSFGTLTGNQPQHF.

The rearrangement joins TRBV14 to TRBJ2-1, with 8 bases matching TRBD2. The germline gives CDR1 SGHDN, CDR2 FVKESK. V shed 10 bases and J 5 bases; nucleotides not matched to a gene: 16. The CDR3 runs 16 residues. The chain's CDR3 is CANSVVAGWVNNEQFF. The CDR3 nucleotides are TGTGCCAACAGTGTCGTAGCGGGGTGGGTAAACAATGAGCAGTTCTTC.

About this clonotype: The junction differs from germline at one of its ends, possibly a read error. This chain uses TRBV5-1 with TRBJ2-1, with 7 bases lining up with TRBD2. This CDR3 has 19 residues. Germline loops: CDR1 SGHRS, CDR2 YFSETQ. The CDR3 bases are TGCGCCAACAGCTTGGTTTCTTGGGAGGGGCGTCAACTCTACAATGAGCAGTTCTTC. It translates to CANSLVSWEGRQLYNEQFF.